This T cell receptor (beta chain) was captured in a study of spatial heterogeneity in lung cancer (dated by TCRdb to between 2018 and 2021). Regarding the complete study: Beta-chain transcripts were consistently detected in greater numbers than alpha-chain transcripts, which likely reflected higher beta-chain transcript abundance. In the raw uncorrected reads, each unique combination of TCR and UMI appeared on average more than ten times. In non-small cell lung cancer, the study quantitatively compared TCR alpha and beta repertoires across several tumor regions, matched nontumor lung, and blood. TCR repertoire features were related to nonsynonymous mutation counts determined by whole-exome sequencing of tumor tissue. Both alpha and beta chains were TCR-sequenced in 200 or so tumor regions, roughly 70 matched nontumor lung samples and more than 50 PBMC samples obtained at surgery. Overall results and qualifications from the work: Ubiquitous expanded tumor TCRs were detected in blood more often at tumor resection than at routine follow-up. Additional single-cell paired TCR alpha and beta sequencing was considered necessary to confirm, at a functional level, the hypothesis that regional TCRs recognize regional mutations.

Libraries came from 5' RACE. Reads for this sample came from a NextSeq 500. To allow correction of PCR and sequencing errors, the TCR library protocol tagged every TCR cDNA molecule with a unique molecular identifier. Per the source publication's procedure: TCR identification, UMI-based error correction and CDR3 extraction were performed with Decombinator tools. TCRs above a frequency of 2 per 1,000, corresponding to the top 1% of the tumor frequency distribution, were defined as expanded. Each repertoire was subsampled 100 times to 5,000 TCRs, after which Renyi diversity was computed with the R vegan package. CDR3 similarity networks were built from amino acid triplet string-kernel similarity, connecting CDR3s with pairwise similarity above 0.82. TCRdb reprocessing: public reads trimmed at Q25 with fastp, clones called with MiXCR, in-frame beta chains kept. Each CDR3 protein appears once, grouped with its most common genes and DNA. For this entry, the V and J calls and clone size follow TCRdb and not the study's own pipeline. The sample table records around 60,000 distinct CDR3 sequences; approximately 8% of these occur just once. Clones ranked in the top ten supply about 15% of the sample.

V lost 1 base and J lost 0 bases; the stretch between them is 9 bases long. CDR1 and CDR2 were assigned from the germline V gene as SGHDN and FVKESK. Reading from cysteine to phenylalanine, the CDR3 counts 15 amino acids. Of all the DNA, just the CDR3 is kept, 45 bases in frame from base 1. For this clonotype: Its specific antigen is unknown. Per-nucleotide qualities are absent, and no much larger clonotype sits a single base away.

The time point tag for this specimen amounts to: sample taken at primary tumor resection. For TCR sequencing, whole RNA was extracted from tumor and nontumor lung tissue, or from cryopreserved PBMC samples, and no cell sorting was done. The donors were more than 65 patients from the lung TRACERx cohort who had early-stage, untreated non-small cell lung cancer. Only patients with enough RNA available from two or more tumor regions were chosen for TCR sequencing. This TCR derives from a female donor with early-stage non-small cell lung cancer. The specimen comprised PBMCs, sampled at surgery. The rearranged segments are TRBV14 and TRBJ1-1; confidence is insufficient to name the D gene. The nucleotide sequence is TGTGCCAGCAGCCAAGGGGCAGCTTTGAACACTGAAGCTTTCTTT. This gives the protein CASSQGAALNTEAFF.